This T cell receptor beta chain was recovered during a study of TIL therapy for anti-PD-1-resistant metastatic lung cancer. CDR3 length: 14 residues. The germline V gene has CDR1 MNHEY and CDR2 SVGAGI. Losses at the gene ends were 11 bases for V and 7 bases for J; bases not matched to a gene: 10. Described time point: pre-treatment sample, taken before nivolumab and TIL therapy. This was the immunoSEQ v3 assay. Repertoires were generated with immunoSEQ multiplex PCR, while TCRdb's copy carries only in-frame clones and drops some. This table has tens of thousands of clones, 79% appearing once. The sequence derives from a woman aged 30 to 85 with non-small cell lung cancer. This chain connects TRBV6-5 to TRBJ1-6; TRBD1 matches 8 bases. This specimen was blood, taken at baseline. The CDR3 region has the DNA TGTGCCTCTCAATCCGGACAGGGAAATTCACCCCTCCACTTT. Its translation: CASQSGQGNSPLHF.